This entry lists 26 T cell receptor beta chains sequenced from one sample in a study of T cell responses to AZD1222 COVID-19 vaccine (dated by TCRdb to about 2021). The time point label for this specimen denotes: baseline before first vaccination. Libraries were prepared through the immunoSEQ multiplex PCR assay. TCRdb obtained this table from immuneACCESS and retained in-frame rearrangements with V and J assigned. These tables miss some clones; where compared with another copy, unresolved V genes account for less than half of the shortfall, and the remainder is unexplained. This sample holds 110,000 or so clones; approximately 83% were observed only once. The ten top clones hold just under 9.5% of the sample. Source: peripheral blood, taken on day 0 of AZD1222 vaccination. Every receptor here comes from an adult in good health.

The chain employs TRBV14 and TRBJ2-7, with TRBD1 matching over 7 bases. The CDR3 extends over 15 amino acids. Per the germline V gene, CDR1 is SGHDN and CDR2 is FVKESK. Germline trimming cut 3 bases from V and 5 bases from J; bases unmatched to any gene: 10. The CDR3: CASSHRLGGADEQYF. The CDR3 DNA sequence: TGTGCCAGCAGCCATAGGCTAGGGGGCGCGGACGAGCAGTACTTC.

J is TRBJ2-1 and V is TRBV19; TRBD2 might be the D (5 bases). Germline values: CDR1 LNHDA, CDR2 SQIVND (reference sequence). This CDR3 region has 14 residues. Trimming took 4 bases from V and 8 from J, leaving 15 bases between them. The CDR3 is CASSTHILVDEQFF. The DNA of the CDR3 is TGTGCCAGTAGTACTCACATACTAGTCGATGAGCAGTTCTTC.

The chain links TRBV7-2 to TRBJ2-1; weak D call: TRBD2 (7 bases). Between the trimmed V and J ends, which lost 3 bases and 8 bases, there was a span of 11 bases. The V gene's germline CDR1 is SGHTA and CDR2 FQGNSA. There are 13 residues in the CDR3. CDR3 loop: CASSLGGAYEQFF. CDR3 nucleotide sequence: TGTGCCAGCAGCTTGGGGGGGGCGTATGAGCAGTTCTTC.

The J gene is TRBJ2-7, the V gene TRBV7-2, with 9 bases lining up with TRBD1. With 0 bases clipped from V and 5 bases from J, the junction kept 5 bases outside the gene matches. Germline V gene lookup returns CDR1 SGHTA and CDR2 FQGNSA. This CDR3 is 15 amino acids long. CDR3 amino acids: CASSLAKQGANEQYF. The CDR3, as DNA: TGTGCCAGCAGCTTAGCTAAACAGGGGGCGAACGAGCAGTACTTC.

The rearrangement links TRBV28 to TRBJ1-6; D is unclear. The CDR3 has 14 amino acids. Germline loops: CDR1 MDHEN, CDR2 SYDVKM. The V gene lost 6 bases and the J gene lost 7 bases, with 13 bases spanning the gap. The CDR3 DNA follows: TGTGCCAGCAGGACGGGCACAAAGAATTCACCCCTCCACTTT. Amino acid sequence: CASRTGTKNSPLHF.

This chain links TRBV6-2 or TRBV6-3 with TRBJ2-7, with 7 positions matching TRBD2. Germline V gene lookup returns CDR1 MNHEY and CDR2 SVGEGT. Unmatched junction bases numbered 9, after V lost 4 bases and J lost 0 bases. This CDR3 contains 16 residues. CDR3: CASSSPAGESSYEQYF. The CDR3 DNA reads TGTGCCAGCAGTTCCCCTGCGGGAGAGAGCTCCTACGAGCAGTACTTC.

The chain has TRBV15 and TRBJ1-1; D is uncertain. Trimming took off 2 bases at V and 4 bases at J, with 8 bases between the two ends. Germline V gives CDR1 LNHNV, CDR2 YYDKDF (reference sequence). This CDR3 spans 13 amino acids. The CDR3, as DNA: TGTGCCACCAGCAGATTGGCGAGCACTGAAGCTTTCTTT. Its translation is CATSRLASTEAFF.

Only a few counts were recorded for this clone. The chain joins TRBV6-6 to TRBJ1-5; D is unclear. Germline loops: CDR1 MNHNY, CDR2 SVGAGI (reference sequence). The length of the CDR3 is 16 residues. V shed 5 bases and J shed 2 bases, with 16 bases lying between them. The DNA for the CDR3 is TGTGCCAGCAGTACCTCGACCGGGAGCGGCAATCAGCCCCAGCATTTT. Its translation: CASSTSTGSGNQPQHF.

The rearrangement uses TRBV4-2 and TRBJ2-3, with 11 bases identical to TRBD2. Germline CDR1 reads LGHNA; CDR2 reads YNFKEQ. J gave up 6 bases and V 6 bases, and 5 bases lay outside the gene matches. CDR3 length: 14 amino acids. The CDR3 nucleotides read TGTGCCAGCAGTACGGGACTAGCGGTTGATACGCAGTATTTT. As protein: CASSTGLAVDTQYF.

This sequence joins TRBV25-1 and TRBJ2-5, with 8 nucleotides matching TRBD1. Trimming took 5 bases from V and 4 from J; bases not matched to a gene: 6. Germline V gives CDR1 MGHDK, CDR2 SYGVNS. This CDR3 contains 14 residues. Written as DNA, the CDR3 is TGTGCCAGCAGTCGACAGGGGATTGGAGAGACCCAGTACTTC. Its protein is CASSRQGIGETQYF.

The rearrangement joins TRBV4-1 to TRBJ1-4; no definite D call. CDR1 is MGHRA, CDR2 YSYEKL, per germline. V was pared by 5 bases and J by 7 bases, with 11 bases between. This CDR3 region has 13 residues. The CDR3 region has the DNA TGCGCCAGCAGCGTGAGGGTCAGTGAAAAACTGTTTTTT. As protein: CASSVRVSEKLFF.

The J gene is TRBJ1-5, the V gene TRBV24-1; no reliable D call. The CDR3 length is 14 residues. CDR1 and CDR2 (germline): KGHDR, SFDVKD. Trimming removed 3 bases at V and 6 bases at J, with 11 bases between. In DNA form, the CDR3 reads TGTGCCACCAGTGATACCAGGAACGGTCAGCCCCAGCATTTT. It specifies CATSDTRNGQPQHF.

J is TRBJ2-6 and V is TRBV2; D remains ambiguous. In germline, CDR1 is SNHLY, CDR2 FYNNEI. The germline V and J ends were trimmed by 7 bases and 0 bases, with 13 bases remaining between them. The CDR3 totals 16 residues. CDR3 coding DNA: TGTGCCAGCAAAAACCCGCGGTTCTCTGGGGCCAACGTCCTGACTTTC. Amino acids: CASKNPRFSGANVLTF.

This sequence joins TRBV2 and TRBJ1-6; D gene unclear. This CDR3 spans 14 amino acids. V was trimmed by 0 bases and J by 7 bases, leaving 7 bases between them. CDR1 and CDR2 from the germline V gene are SNHLY and FYNNEI. DNA of the CDR3: TGTGCCAGCAGTGAAGCGCGGCACAATTCACCCCTCCACTTT. It is translated as CASSEARHNSPLHF.

The CDR3 DNA reads as TGTGCCAGCAGCTTAGCCGGGACAGGGGTCGCAGCTTTCTTT. This gives the protein CASSLAGTGVAAFF. The genes are TRBV7-9 and TRBJ1-1, with TRBD1 matching over 10 bases. V was clipped by 0 bases and J by 10 bases; unmatched bases: 5. CDR3 length: 14 amino acids. CDR1 is SEHNR, CDR2 FQNEAQ, per germline (reference sequence).

This chain uses TRBV5-6 with TRBJ1-2; TRBD1 matches at 11 bases. This CDR3 spans 14 amino acids. After removal of 4 bases from V and 4 bases from J, the junction contained 3 bases not matched to a gene. Germline lookup yields CDR1 SGHDT and CDR2 YYEEEE. CDR3 sequence (DNA): TGTGCCAGCAGCGGGACAGGGGGTAGCTATGGCTACACCTTC. Its protein product is CASSGTGGSYGYTF. Complete variable domain (other parts from reference TRBV5-6 and TRBJ1-2): DAGVTQSPTHLIKTRGQQVTLRCSPKSGHDTVSWYQQALGQGPQFIFQYYEEEERQRGNFPDRFSGHQFPNYSSELNVNALLLGDSALYLCASSGTGGSYGYTFGSGTRLTVV.

The chain links TRBV18 to TRBJ2-1, with TRBD1 identical over 9 bases. Germline trimming cut 3 bases from V and 7 bases from J; bases unmatched to any gene: 10. The length of the CDR3 is 16 residues. Germline CDR1 KGHSH, CDR2 LQKENI. In DNA form, the CDR3 reads TGTGCCAGCTCACCTCCGGGACAGGGTTCGCGTAATGAGCAGTTCTTC. Protein product: CASSPPGQGSRNEQFF.

CDR3 sequence reads: CATSREGSTYEQYF. The CDR3 bases are TGTGCCACCAGCAGAGAGGGCAGTACCTACGAGCAGTACTTC. The V gene is TRBV15, the J gene TRBJ2-7; no definite D call. CDR1 and CDR2 (germline): LNHNV, YYDKDF (reference sequence). The CDR3 contains 14 residues. V lost 0 bases and J 2 bases, leaving 8 bases between the germline ends.

This chain uses TRBV7-2 with TRBJ2-7, with 8 positions matching TRBD1. The CDR3 sequence is 16 residues long. Per germline, CDR1 SGHTA and CDR2 FQGNSA. The J segment lost 0 bases and the V segment lost 8 bases, leaving 12 bases of the junction unmatched. CDR3 protein: CASAPDRERSSYEQYF. As DNA, the CDR3 is TGTGCCAGCGCCCCGGACAGGGAACGTAGCTCCTACGAGCAGTACTTC.

The chain has TRBV11-2 and TRBJ1-1, with 7 bases aligning to TRBD1. The J segment lost 4 bases and the V segment lost 4 bases, leaving 6 bases of the junction unmatched. The CDR3 extends over 14 amino acids. The germline gives CDR1 SGHAT, CDR2 FQNNGV. The CDR3 DNA follows: TGTGCCAGCAGCTCTTTGACAGGGTTCACTGAAGCTTTCTTT. Protein product: CASSSLTGFTEAFF. The full variable domain, rest sourced from reference TRBV11-2 and TRBJ1-1, is EAGVAQSPRYKIIEKRQSVAFWCNPISGHATLYWYQQILGQGPKLLIQFQNNGVVDDSQLPKDRFSAERLKGVDSTLKIQPAKLEDSAVYLCASSSLTGFTEAFFGQGTRLTVV.

This clone was seen a handful of times. The genes are TRBV27 and TRBJ1-2; D is possibly TRBD1 (5 bases). CDR1 is MNHEY and CDR2 is SMNVEV in the germline V gene (reference sequence). V was clipped by 3 bases and J by 2 bases, with 10 bases between them. The length of the CDR3 is 14 residues. This chain's CDR3 is CASSFQGGNYGYTF. In DNA, the CDR3 is TGTGCCAGCAGTTTCCAGGGAGGAAACTATGGCTACACCTTC.

The V call is TRBV4-3, the J call TRBJ1-4, with D maybe TRBD1 (5 bases). Germline CDR1 and CDR2: LGHNA and YSLEER. The CDR3 covers 16 residues. Trimming left V 0 bases short and J 5 bases short, with 13 bases between. This chain's CDR3 is CASSQDGHRENEKLFF. CDR3 bases: TGCGCCAGCAGCCAAGACGGACACCGAGAAAATGAAAAACTGTTTTTT.

The chain couples TRBV28 to TRBJ1-1; D unresolved. This CDR3 comprises 13 residues. Germline CDR1 reads MDHEN; CDR2 reads SYDVKM. V was shortened by 3 bases and J by 3 bases, with 8 bases between the two germline ends. The CDR3 nucleotides read TGTGCCAGCAGTTTGAGGGAGCACACTGAAGCTTTCTTT. This encodes CASSLREHTEAFF. The full variable domain, completed using reference TRBV28 and TRBJ1-1, is DVKVTQSSRYLVKRTGEKVFLECVQDMDHENMFWYRQDPGLGLRLIYFSYDVKMKEKGDIPEGYSVSREKKERFSLILESASTNQTSMYLCASSLREHTEAFFGQGTRLTVV.

This clone was seen just once. The chain joins TRBV11-3 to TRBJ2-7; unclear D gene. V lost 1 base and J lost 0, with 10 bases in between. The V gene's germline CDR1 is SGHNT and CDR2 YENEEA. This CDR3 spans 15 amino acids. CDR3 DNA: TGTGCCAGCAGCTTAGTCTACTCTAGCTCCTACGAGCAGTACTTC. Translating it yields CASSLVYSSSYEQYF.

The V call is TRBV9, the J call TRBJ1-5, with D hard to call. Germline V CDR1 and CDR2: SGDLS, YYNGEE. The CDR3 is made up of 13 amino acids. V was trimmed by 0 bases and J by 4 bases, leaving 5 bases between them. The chain's CDR3 is CASSVAGNQPQHF. CDR3 nucleotides: TGTGCCAGCAGCGTAGCGGGAAATCAGCCCCAGCATTTT.

This chain uses TRBV19 with TRBJ1-3; 9 nucleotides line up with TRBD1. V lost 5 bases, J lost 2 bases, and 10 bases stayed unmatched. Germline lookup yields CDR1 LNHDA and CDR2 SQIVND (reference sequence). The CDR3 loop spans 17 amino acids. The CDR3 loop reads CASSFFSGTGTGNTIYF. The CDR3 coding sequence is TGTGCCAGTAGTTTTTTCTCCGGGACAGGGACTGGAAACACCATATATTTT.